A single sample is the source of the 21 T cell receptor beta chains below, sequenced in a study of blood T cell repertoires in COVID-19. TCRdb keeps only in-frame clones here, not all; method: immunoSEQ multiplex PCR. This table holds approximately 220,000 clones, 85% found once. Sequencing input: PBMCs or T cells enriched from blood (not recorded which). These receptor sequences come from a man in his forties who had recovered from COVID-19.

This chain's CDR3 is CASRAGFTEQYF. CDR3 DNA: TGTGCCAGCAGGGCGGGTTTCACGGAGCAGTACTTC. This chain links TRBV6-5 with TRBJ2-7, with D tentatively TRBD2 (5 bases). The ends were cut back, 6 bases at V and 7 bases at J, with 13 bases in the middle. The germline gives CDR1 MNHEY, CDR2 SVGAGI. This CDR3 is 12 amino acids long.

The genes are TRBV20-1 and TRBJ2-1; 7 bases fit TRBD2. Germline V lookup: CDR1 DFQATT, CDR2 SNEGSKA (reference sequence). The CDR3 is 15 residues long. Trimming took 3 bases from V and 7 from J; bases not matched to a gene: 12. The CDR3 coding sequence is TGCAGTGCTAGTTCTAGCGGTGTGGTAGGAAATGAGCAGTTCTTC. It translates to CSASSSGVVGNEQFF.

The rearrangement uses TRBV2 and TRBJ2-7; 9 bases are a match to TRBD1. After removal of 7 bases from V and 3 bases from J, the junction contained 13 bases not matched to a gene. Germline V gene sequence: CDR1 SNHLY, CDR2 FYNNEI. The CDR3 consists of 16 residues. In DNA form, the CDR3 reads TGTGCCAGCACCCAAACCCCGGGACAGGGCGTCTACGAGCAGTACTTC. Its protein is CASTQTPGQGVYEQYF.

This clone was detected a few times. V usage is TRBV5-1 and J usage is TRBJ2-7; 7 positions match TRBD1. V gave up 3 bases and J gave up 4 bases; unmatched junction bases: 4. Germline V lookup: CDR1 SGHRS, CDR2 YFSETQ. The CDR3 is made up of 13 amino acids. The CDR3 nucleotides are TGCGCCAGCAGCTGGGGGACAGATTACGAGCAGTACTTC. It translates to CASSWGTDYEQYF.

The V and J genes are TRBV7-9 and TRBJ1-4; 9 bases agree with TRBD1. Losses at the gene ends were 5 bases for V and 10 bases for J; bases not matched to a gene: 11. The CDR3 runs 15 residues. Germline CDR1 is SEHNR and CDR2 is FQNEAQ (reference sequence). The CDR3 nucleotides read TGTGCCAGCAGCCCCTCCGGGACAGGGTCTGTAAAACTGTTTTTT. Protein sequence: CASSPSGTGSVKLFF.

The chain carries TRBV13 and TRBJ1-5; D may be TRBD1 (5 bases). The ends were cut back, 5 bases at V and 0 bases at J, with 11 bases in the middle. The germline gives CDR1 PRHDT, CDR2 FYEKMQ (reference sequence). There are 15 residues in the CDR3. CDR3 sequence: CASSLGQGSNQPQHF. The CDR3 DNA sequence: TGTGCCAGCAGCCTGGGCCAGGGTAGCAATCAGCCCCAGCATTTT.

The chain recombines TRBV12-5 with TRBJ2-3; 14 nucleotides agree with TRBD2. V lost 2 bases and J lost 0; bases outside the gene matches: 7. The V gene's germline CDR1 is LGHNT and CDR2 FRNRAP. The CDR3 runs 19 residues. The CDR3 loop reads CASGLLRTSGRTSTDTQYF. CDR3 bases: TGTGCTAGTGGTTTGTTGAGGACTAGCGGGAGGACTAGCACAGATACGCAGTATTTT.

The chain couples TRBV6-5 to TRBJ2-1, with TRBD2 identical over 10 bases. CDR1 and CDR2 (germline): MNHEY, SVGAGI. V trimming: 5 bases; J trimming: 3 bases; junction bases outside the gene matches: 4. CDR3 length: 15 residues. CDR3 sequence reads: CASSKLAGNYNEQFF. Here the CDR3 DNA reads TGTGCCAGCAGTAAACTAGCGGGGAACTACAATGAGCAGTTCTTC.

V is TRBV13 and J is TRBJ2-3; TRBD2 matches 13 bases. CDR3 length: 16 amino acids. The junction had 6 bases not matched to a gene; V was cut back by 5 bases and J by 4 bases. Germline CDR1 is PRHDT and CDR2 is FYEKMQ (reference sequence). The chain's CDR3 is CASSPWTSGSSDTQYF. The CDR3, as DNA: TGTGCCAGCAGCCCCTGGACTAGCGGGAGCTCAGATACGCAGTATTTT.

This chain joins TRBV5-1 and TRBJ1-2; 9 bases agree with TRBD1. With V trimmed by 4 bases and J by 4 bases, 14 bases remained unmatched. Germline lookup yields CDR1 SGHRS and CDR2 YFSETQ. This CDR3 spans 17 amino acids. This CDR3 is CASSLNGRDRDLYGYTF. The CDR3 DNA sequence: TGCGCCAGCAGCCTCAACGGCCGGGACAGGGACCTCTATGGCTACACCTTC.

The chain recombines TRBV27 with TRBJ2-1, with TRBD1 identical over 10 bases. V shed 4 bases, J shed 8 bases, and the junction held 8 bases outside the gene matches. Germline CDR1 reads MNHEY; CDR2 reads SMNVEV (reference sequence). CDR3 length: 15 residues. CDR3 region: CASSSRDRGMYEQFF. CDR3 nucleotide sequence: TGTGCCAGCAGTTCCCGGGACAGGGGTATGTATGAGCAGTTCTTC.

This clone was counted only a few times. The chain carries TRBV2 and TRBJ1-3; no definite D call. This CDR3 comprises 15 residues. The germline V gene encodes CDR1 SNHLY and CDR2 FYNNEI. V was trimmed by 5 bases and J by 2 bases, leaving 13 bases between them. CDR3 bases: TGTGCCAGCAGTTCCCGACTGGTCGCTGGAAACACCATATATTTT. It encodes CASSSRLVAGNTIYF.

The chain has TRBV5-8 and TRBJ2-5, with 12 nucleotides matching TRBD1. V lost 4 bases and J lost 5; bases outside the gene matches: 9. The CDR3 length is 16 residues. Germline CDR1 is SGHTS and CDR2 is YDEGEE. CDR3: CASSPEGQGAWETQYF. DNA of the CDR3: TGTGCCAGCAGCCCGGAGGGACAGGGGGCGTGGGAGACCCAGTACTTC.

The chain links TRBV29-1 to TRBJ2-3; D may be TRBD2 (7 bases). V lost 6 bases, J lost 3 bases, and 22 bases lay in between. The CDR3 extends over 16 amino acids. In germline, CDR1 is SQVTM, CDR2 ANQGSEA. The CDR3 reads CSVAAGSEGGTDTQYF. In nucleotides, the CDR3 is TGCAGCGTAGCCGCCGGGAGCGAGGGGGGGACAGATACGCAGTATTTT.

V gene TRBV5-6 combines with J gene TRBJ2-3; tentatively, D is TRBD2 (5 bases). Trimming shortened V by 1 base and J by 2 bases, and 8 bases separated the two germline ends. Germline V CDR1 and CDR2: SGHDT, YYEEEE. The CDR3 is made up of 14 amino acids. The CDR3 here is CASSLRLYTDTQYF. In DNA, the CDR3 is TGTGCCAGCAGCTTGAGACTATACACAGATACGCAGTATTTT.

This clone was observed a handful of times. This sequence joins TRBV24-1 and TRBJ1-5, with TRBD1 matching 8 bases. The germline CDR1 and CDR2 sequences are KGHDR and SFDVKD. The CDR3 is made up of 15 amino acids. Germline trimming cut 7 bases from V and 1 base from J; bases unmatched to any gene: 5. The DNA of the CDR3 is TGTGCCACCAGCGCCGGACAGGGAAGCAATCAGCCCCAGCATTTT. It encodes CATSAGQGSNQPQHF.

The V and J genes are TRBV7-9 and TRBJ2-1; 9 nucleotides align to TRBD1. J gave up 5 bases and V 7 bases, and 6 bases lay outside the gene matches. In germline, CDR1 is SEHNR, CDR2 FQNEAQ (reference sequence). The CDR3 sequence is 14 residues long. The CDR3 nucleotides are TGTGCCAGCAAGACAGGGGGGAATCACAATGAGCAGTTCTTC. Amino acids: CASKTGGNHNEQFF.

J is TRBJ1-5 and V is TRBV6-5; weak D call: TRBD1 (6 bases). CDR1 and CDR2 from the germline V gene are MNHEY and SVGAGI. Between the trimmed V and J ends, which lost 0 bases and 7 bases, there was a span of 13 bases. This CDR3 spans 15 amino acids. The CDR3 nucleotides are TGTGCCAGCAGTTACTCCGGCGGGGGCGGCCAGCCCCAGCATTTT. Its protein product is CASSYSGGGGQPQHF.

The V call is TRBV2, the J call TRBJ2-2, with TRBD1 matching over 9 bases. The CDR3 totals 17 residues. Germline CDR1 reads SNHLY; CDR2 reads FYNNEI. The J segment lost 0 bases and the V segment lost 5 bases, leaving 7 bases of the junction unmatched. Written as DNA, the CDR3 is TGTGCCAGCAGTTTTCCGGGACAGGGTCCGAACACCGGGGAGCTGTTTTTT. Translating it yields CASSFPGQGPNTGELFF.

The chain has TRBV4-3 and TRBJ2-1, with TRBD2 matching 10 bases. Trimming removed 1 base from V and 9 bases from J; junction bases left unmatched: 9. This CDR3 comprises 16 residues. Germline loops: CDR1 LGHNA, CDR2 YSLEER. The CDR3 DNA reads TGCGCCAGCAGCCAAGTTGCTAGCGGGAGTTCTATTGAGCAGTTCTTC. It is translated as CASSQVASGSSIEQFF.

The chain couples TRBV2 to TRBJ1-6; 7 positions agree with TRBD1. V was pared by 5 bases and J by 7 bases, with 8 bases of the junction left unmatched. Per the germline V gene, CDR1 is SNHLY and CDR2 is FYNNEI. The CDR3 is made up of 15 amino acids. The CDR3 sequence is CASSKDRVGNSPLHF. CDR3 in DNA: TGTGCCAGCAGTAAAGACAGGGTCGGAAATTCACCCCTCCACTTT.